Below, one TCR beta chain is given with its context. Its matching antigen is unknown. Primers used in a second PCR of roughly 6 to 12 cycles were a sample-barcoded 5' primer and a J-beta primer mix. TCRdb redid the calling of the 5' RACE reads with MiXCR, one entry per CDR3 protein. Of approximately 810,000 distinct CDR3 sequences listed, around 30% were seen once; the top ten hold 15% to 20%. V was trimmed by 5 bases and J by 7 bases, leaving 16 bases between them. This CDR3 spans 14 amino acids. CDR1 and CDR2 (germline): LGHDT, YNNKEL (reference sequence). The data derive from a study of blood T cells in healthy people across ages. Findings and caveats of the study: Naive and antigen-experienced cells could not be conclusively compared, given unsorted PBMCs. Fewer expanded clones and more diversity marked long-lived versus aged donors.

The rearrangement joins TRBV3-1 to TRBJ2-3, with a weak D call TRBD1 (6 bases). Sequenced material: blood. The source of this sequence is a woman of 80 years or more in good health. Here the CDR3 reads CASSFRTEGNTQYF. The CDR3 coding sequence is TGTGCCAGCAGCTTCCGGACAGAGGGAAATACGCAGTATTTT.